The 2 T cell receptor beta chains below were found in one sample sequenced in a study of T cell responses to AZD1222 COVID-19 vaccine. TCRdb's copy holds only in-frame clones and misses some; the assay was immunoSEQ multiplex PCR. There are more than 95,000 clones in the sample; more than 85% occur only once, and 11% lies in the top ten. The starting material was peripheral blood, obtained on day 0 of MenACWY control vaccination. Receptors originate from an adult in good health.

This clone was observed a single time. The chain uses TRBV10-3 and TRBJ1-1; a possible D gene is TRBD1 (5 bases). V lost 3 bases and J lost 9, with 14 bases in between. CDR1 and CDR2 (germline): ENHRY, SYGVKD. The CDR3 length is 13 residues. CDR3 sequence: CAISDEEGLKAFF. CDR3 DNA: TGTGCCATCAGTGACGAGGAGGGGTTGAAAGCTTTCTTT.

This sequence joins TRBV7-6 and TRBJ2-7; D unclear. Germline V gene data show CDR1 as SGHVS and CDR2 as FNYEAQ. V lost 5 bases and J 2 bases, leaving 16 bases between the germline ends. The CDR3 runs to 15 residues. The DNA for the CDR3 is TGTGCCAGCAGCCCTAGGATGGGCGGCCCCTACGAGCAGTACTTC. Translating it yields CASSPRMGGPYEQYF.